This TCR beta chain was retrieved from a study of beta chain features in type 1 diabetes. Regarding the study as a whole: Shorter TCRB CDR3s, moderately but significantly so, were found in Type 1 diabetes patients in all four CD4+ subsets. Cells that show high TCR expression could be over-represented by cDNA sequencing.

V dropped 7 bases and J dropped 4; count of bases not matched to a gene: 10. This CDR3 is 15 amino acids long. Since all of the isolated RNA was reverse transcribed, expressed TCRB transcripts were what got sequenced. Assay used: immunoSEQ multiplex PCR; TCRdb lists only in-frame clones, some missing. The top ten hold 0.035% to 0.055% of the sample, which has 300,000 to 350,000 clones, around 20% seen once. For this clone: The antigen remains undetermined.

The V call is TRBV23-1, the J call TRBJ2-7; 10 bases agree with TRBD1. TRBV23-1 is flagged as an ORF with uncertain function. This receptor was taken from a woman aged 18-35 years in good health. The sample was naive CD4+ T cells from blood. The DNA for the CDR3 is TGCGCCAGCACCACTTTGGGACAGGGGATATACGAGCAGTACTTC. Protein: CASTTLGQGIYEQYF.